The present entry profiles one TCR beta chain with its context. It lacks a known antigen. No qualities accompany the bases; no much larger clone lies one base away. The entry originates in a study of cytomegalovirus exposure and HLA in healthy donors (dated by TCRdb to about 2017). In terms of the full investigation: A later analysis indicated that the 95 to 150 validation repertoires were generated on the platform also employed for the roughly 720 repertoires of the first cohort. The study aimed to test whether cataloging public T cell receptors could reveal signatures of past pathogen exposure. A separate validation cohort of approximately 120 different subjects was used in addition to the roughly 670-subject first cohort. To predict cytomegalovirus infection status, the study brought together high-throughput TCR immunosequencing, statistical association of individual TCRs with disease status, and machine learning.

Library prep was done by the immunoSEQ multiplex PCR assay. The source study handled its data this way. A statistical classification framework was built for diagnosing cytomegalovirus status from the catalog of TCR beta chain sequences. The table was pulled from immuneACCESS by TCRdb, which kept in-frame rearrangements only. Such tables lose some clones; where checked, under half of the loss comes from unresolved V genes, and the rest has no known cause. V, J and clone size are taken as reported in that table, and D and trimming were inferred from the DNA itself. The sample has 120,000 or so clones on record, roughly 84% of them singletons. The ten biggest clones cover roughly 2% of the sample. The donors were included in the validation cohort of over a hundred subjects, a group kept apart from the approximately 690-subject first cohort. What the study reported, not specific to this receptor: The authors suggested that the approach could potentially be generalized to other disease states and immunological phenotypes. The study gave a list of around 170 TCR beta chains associated with cytomegalovirus. Cytomegalovirus status was reported to be diagnosed by the classifier with high specificity and sensitivity in both the original and validation cohorts. All 120 or so repertoires were used to score co-occurrence in the validation cohort in a later analysis, because that analysis had no HLA typing for the cohort. Of the cluster scores, roughly 95% were above 0 in a later analysis, which found that TCRs clustered in the first cohort also tended to co-occur in the 120 validation repertoires. In vitro tests confirmed that three of the cytomegalovirus-associated TCR beta chains recognize cytomegalovirus antigens. While some public TCRs were present in many individuals, most TCR sequences turned up only very rarely across donors.

Trimming takes 0 bases off V and 3 bases off J; junction bases not matched to a gene: 4. The CDR3 numbers 17 residues from cysteine through phenylalanine. Only the CDR3 DNA stays, 51 bases, in frame from base 1. For CDR1 and CDR2, the germline V gene lists SGDLS and YYNGEE. The chain is encoded by TRBV9 joined to TRBJ2-1, and 12 junction bases match TRBD2. The origin of this receptor is a woman under 40 in good health and CMV-seronegative. The sample consisted of PBMCs. In nucleotide form, the sequence is TGTGCCAGCAGCGTAGGTACACTAGCGGGGGGCTACAATGAGCAGTTCTTC. This encodes CASSVGTLAGGYNEQFF. The variable domain in full, with residues beyond the CDR3 obtained from the reference TRBV9 and TRBJ2-1 genes, is DSGVTQTPKHLITATGQRVTLRCSPRSGDLSVYWYQQSLDQGLQFLIQYYNGEERAKGNILERFSAQQFPDLHSELNLSSLELGDSALYFCASSVGTLAGGYNEQFFGPGTRLTVL.